This entry describes one TCR beta chain. The target of this receptor is not known. No base-level quality is on record; no much larger clone is a single base apart. Using the deep immunoSEQ assay, multiplex PCR amplified TCR CDR3 regions from genomic DNA. Extracted genomic DNA from each cell subset was distributed evenly across all wells of several immunoSEQ 96-well plates, and each plate was treated as a replicate. Each replicate PCR for sorted subsets received about 180 ng genomic DNA, equal to about 30,000 T cell genomes. Purified libraries were measured with a Qubit 3.0 fluorometer, size-checked on a Bioanalyzer 2100, and measured again with the KAPA Library Quantification kit. Each immunoSEQ 96-well plate was sequenced on its own single-read 150-cycle Illumina NextSeq 550 flow cell. Per the authors' processing: The immunoSEQ output contained only junctional sequences without quality scores, so filtering could not match that applied to full-length reads. Sequences were annotated with PyIR, a Python wrapper for IgBLAST v1.9, using IMGT germline references to assign V/J genes and CDR3. Reads were removed for weak V/J assignments (E-value above 1e-6), missing CDR3, stop codons, out-of-frame junctions, or ambiguous translated residues. V3J clonotypes were defined as sequences sharing the same inferred V gene, J gene, and CDR3 amino acid sequence. Percentage overlap between repertoires was calculated by dividing the number of shared unique clonotypes by the size of the smaller repertoire. Three approaches were used to assess repertoire richness: RTK rarefaction, the Chao1 estimator, and Recon v2.1 estimates of unobserved clonotypes. OLGA was used to compute generation probabilities for all TCRbeta clonotypes that the gDNA method yielded from a few donors. As stored in TCRdb, this immuneACCESS dataset retains in-frame rearrangements with V and J assigned. A fraction of the clones does not appear; measured against another copy, unresolved V genes explain less than half of the discrepancy, and the remainder lacks a known reason. V, J and clone size are those of that table, while D and trimming were read from the DNA. This sample has roughly 2 million clones in its table, and approximately 95% of those were observed once. 0.9% to 1.3% of the sample rests with the top ten.

V gives up 1 base and J gives up 0 bases, and the segment between their germline ends measures 5 bases. Per the germline V gene, SGHDT is the CDR1 and YYEEEE is the CDR2. The CDR3 has 14 amino acids, counting the end cysteine and phenylalanine. Only the CDR3 DNA stays, 42 bases, in frame from base 1. CD8 naive samples were CD45RO-negative cells positively selected for CCR7, giving a CD45RA+CCR7+ population that excluded TemRA cells. Healthy HIV-negative adults with no recently reported acute infections or vaccinations were included as donors. All donors were Caucasian adults living in Nashville, Tennessee, USA. Blood was collected by leukapheresis, and PBMCs were isolated by Ficoll-Histopaque density gradient centrifugation and then cryopreserved in liquid nitrogen vapor phase. Analytical flow cytometry was used to check the purity and quantity of every magnetically sorted T cell population. Each sorted fraction had its genomic DNA isolated and then quantified by UV absorbance on a Nanodrop 2000c.

The data stem from a study of shared clonotypes between healthy human individuals (dated by TCRdb to the early 2020s). In the study overall: A couple of women and three men aged 18 to 49 years were included in the cohort. For each donor, CD4 naive and CD4 memory were each given three plates, CD8 naive was given two plates, and CD8 memory was given one plate. Leukapheresis yielded between about 0.94 and 9.5 billion PBMCs per donor. Different laboratories and diverse techniques were used to prepare libraries and sequence TCR repertoires, to increase sequencing depth and limit assay-specific biases. Blood TCR repertoires of five healthy adults were deeply sequenced to estimate repertoire size and the extent of clonotype sharing between individuals. The paper as a whole reports these results and caveats: Incomplete sequencing was indicated by rarefaction of sorted-subset datasets, despite the large sequencing depth. Pairwise subsampling indicated that sequencing depth was expected to affect the degree of clonotype sharing among donors. Higher generation probabilities were observed for clonotypes shared by all four sorted-subset donors than for non-shared clonotypes. Across several donors, around 5.4% of naive CD4, around 3.3% of naive CD8, 2.3% of memory CD4, and about 0.44% of memory CD8 clonotypes were shared. Estimated clonotype richness was generally larger for naive than for memory subsets. Only blood was sampled, and tissue TCR repertoires likely differ from those in blood. Because the study included a small number of donors, the genetic and exposure-history diversity represented was limited.

This receptor was taken from a man between 18 and 35 years old in good health. This sequence uses TRBV5-6 and TRBJ1-5; the D gene cannot be named for sure. The sequenced material came from naive CD8+ T cells sorted from blood. The sample's cell subset or site label, in plain terms: CD45RA+CCR7+. The nucleotide sequence is TGTGCCAGCAGCTTGAGACCTAGCAATCAGCCCCAGCATTTT. Translation gives CASSLRPSNQPQHF. Supplemented by the reference TRBV5-6 and TRBJ1-5 proteins around the CDR3, the complete variable domain is DAGVTQSPTHLIKTRGQQVTLRCSPKSGHDTVSWYQQALGQGPQFIFQYYEEEERQRGNFPDRFSGHQFPNYSSELNVNALLLGDSALYLCASSLRPSNQPQHFGDGTRLSIL.